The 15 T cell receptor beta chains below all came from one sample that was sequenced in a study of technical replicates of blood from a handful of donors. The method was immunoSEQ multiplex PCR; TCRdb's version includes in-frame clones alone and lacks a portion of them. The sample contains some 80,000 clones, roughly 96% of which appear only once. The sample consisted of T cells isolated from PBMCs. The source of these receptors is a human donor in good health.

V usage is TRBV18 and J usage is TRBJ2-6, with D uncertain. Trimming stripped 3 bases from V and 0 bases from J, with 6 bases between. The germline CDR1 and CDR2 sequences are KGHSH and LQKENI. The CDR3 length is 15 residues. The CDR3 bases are TGTGCCAGCTCACCTTCCCTCTCTGGGGCCAACGTCCTGACTTTC. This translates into CASSPSLSGANVLTF. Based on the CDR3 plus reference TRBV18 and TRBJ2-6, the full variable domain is NAGVMQNPRHLVRRRGQEARLRCSPMKGHSHVYWYRQLPEEGLKFMVYLQKENIIDESGMPKERFSAEFPKEGPSILRIQQVVRGDSAAYFCASSPSLSGANVLTFGAGSRLTVL.

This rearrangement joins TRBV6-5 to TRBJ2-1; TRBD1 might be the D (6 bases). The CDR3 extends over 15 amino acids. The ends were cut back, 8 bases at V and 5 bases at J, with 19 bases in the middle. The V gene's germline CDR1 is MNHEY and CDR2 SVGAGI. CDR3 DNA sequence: TGTGCCAGCGCGCCGGTGCAGGGGTCGGACAATGAGCAGTTCTTC. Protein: CASAPVQGSDNEQFF.

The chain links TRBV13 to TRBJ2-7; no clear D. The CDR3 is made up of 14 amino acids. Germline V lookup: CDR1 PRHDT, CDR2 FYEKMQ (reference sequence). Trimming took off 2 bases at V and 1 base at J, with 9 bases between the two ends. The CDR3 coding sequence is TGTGCCAGCAGCTTATCCCCGGGTTCCTACGAGCAGTACTTC. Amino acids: CASSLSPGSYEQYF.

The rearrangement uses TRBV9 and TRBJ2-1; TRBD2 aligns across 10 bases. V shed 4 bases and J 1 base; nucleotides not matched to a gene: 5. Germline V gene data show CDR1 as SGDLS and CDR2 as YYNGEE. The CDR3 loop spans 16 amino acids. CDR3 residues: CASSTGLANSYNEQFF. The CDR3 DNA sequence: TGTGCCAGCAGCACGGGACTAGCGAATTCCTACAATGAGCAGTTCTTC.

CDR3 residues: CASSLDRNDYGYTF. CDR3 DNA sequence: TGTGCCAGCAGCTTAGACAGGAACGACTATGGCTACACCTTC. This chain links TRBV7-8 with TRBJ1-2, with D tentatively TRBD1 (5 bases). Trimming shortened V by 1 base and J by 3 bases, and 9 bases separated the two germline ends. There are 14 residues in the CDR3. Germline CDR1 SGHVS, CDR2 FQNEAQ.

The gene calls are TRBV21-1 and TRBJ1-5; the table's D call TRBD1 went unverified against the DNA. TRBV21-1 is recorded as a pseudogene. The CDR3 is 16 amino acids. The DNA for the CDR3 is TGTGCCAGCAGCAAAGTCCAACAGGGACGAAATCAGCCCCAGCATTTT. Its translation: CASSKVQQGRNQPQHF.

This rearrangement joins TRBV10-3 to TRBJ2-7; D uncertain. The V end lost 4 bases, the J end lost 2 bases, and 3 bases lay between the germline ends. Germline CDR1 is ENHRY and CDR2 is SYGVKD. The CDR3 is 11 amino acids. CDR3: CAISATYEQYF. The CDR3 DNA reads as TGTGCCATCAGTGCAACCTACGAGCAGTACTTC.

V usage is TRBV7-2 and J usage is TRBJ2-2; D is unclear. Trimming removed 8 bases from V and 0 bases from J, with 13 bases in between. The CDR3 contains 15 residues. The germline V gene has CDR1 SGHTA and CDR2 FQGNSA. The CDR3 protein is CASPLAPSNTGELFF. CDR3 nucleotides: TGTGCCAGCCCCTTGGCCCCTTCGAACACCGGGGAGCTGTTTTTT. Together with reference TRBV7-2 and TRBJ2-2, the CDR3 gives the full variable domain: GAGVSQSPSNKVTEKGKDVELRCDPISGHTALYWYRQSLGQGLEFLIYFQGNSAPDKSGLPSDRFSAERTGGSVSTLTIQRTQQEDSAVYLCASPLAPSNTGELFFGEGSRLTVL.

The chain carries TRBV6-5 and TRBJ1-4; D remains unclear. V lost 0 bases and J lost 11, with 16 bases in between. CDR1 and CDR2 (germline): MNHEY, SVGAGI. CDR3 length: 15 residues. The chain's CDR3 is CASSYSSHSPGKLFF. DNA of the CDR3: TGTGCCAGCAGTTACTCGTCCCATTCTCCGGGGAAACTGTTTTTT.

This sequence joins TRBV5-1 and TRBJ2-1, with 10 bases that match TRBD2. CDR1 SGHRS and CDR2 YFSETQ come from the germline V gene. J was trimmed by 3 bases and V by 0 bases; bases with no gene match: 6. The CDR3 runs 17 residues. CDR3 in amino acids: CASSLASSGSFYNEQFF. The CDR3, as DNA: TGCGCCAGCAGCTTGGCGTCTAGCGGGAGTTTCTACAATGAGCAGTTCTTC.

CDR3 nucleotide sequence: TGTGCCAGCAGCCCTACTCAGGCCCAAGAGACCCAGTACTTC. It is translated as CASSPTQAQETQYF. The chain couples TRBV11-3 to TRBJ2-5; no definite D call. The ends were cut back, 5 bases at V and 1 base at J, with 11 bases in the middle. From germline, CDR1 is SGHNT and CDR2 YENEEA. This CDR3 contains 14 residues.

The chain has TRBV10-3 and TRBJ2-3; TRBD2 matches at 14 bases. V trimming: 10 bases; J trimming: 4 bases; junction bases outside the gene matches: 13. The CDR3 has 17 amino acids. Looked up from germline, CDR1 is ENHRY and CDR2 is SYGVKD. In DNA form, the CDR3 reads TGTGCCACCAGACGGGGACTAGCGGGAGTTCCCCCAGATACGCAGTATTTT. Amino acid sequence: CATRRGLAGVPPDTQYF.

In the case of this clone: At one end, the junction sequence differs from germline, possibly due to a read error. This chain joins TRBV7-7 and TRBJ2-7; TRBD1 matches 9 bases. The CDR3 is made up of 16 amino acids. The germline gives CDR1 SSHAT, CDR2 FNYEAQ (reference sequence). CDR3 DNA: TGTGCTAGCAGCTTGGGGGACCCGGGACAGGGTTACGAGCAGTACTTC. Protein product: CASSLGDPGQGYEQYF.

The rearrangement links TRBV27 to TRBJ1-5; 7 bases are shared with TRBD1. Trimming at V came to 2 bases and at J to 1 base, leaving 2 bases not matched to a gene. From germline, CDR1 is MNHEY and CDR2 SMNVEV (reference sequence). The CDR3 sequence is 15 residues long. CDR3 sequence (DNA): TGTGCCAGCAGTTTAGGAGGGGGCAGCAATCAGCCCCAGCATTTT. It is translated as CASSLGGGSNQPQHF.

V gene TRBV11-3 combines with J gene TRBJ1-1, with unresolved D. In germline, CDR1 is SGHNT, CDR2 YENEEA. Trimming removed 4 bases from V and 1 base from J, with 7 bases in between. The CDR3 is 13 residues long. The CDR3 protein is CASSWAPNTEAFF. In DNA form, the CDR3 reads TGTGCCAGCAGCTGGGCCCCGAACACTGAAGCTTTCTTT.